These 19 T cell receptor beta chains originate from one sample sequenced in a study of blood T cell repertoires in COVID-19. Sequencing used immunoSEQ multiplex PCR; TCRdb keeps in-frame clones, though not all of them. The table has about 120,000 clones, 84% seen once; the top ten hold under 4%. The sequenced sample consisted of PBMCs or T cells enriched from blood (not recorded which). These TCRs come from a woman in her twenties or thirties who had recovered from COVID-19.

The chain uses TRBV3-1 (or the pseudogene TRBV3-2) and TRBJ1-1, with D possibly matching TRBD1 (5 bases). Germline CDR1 is LGHDT and CDR2 is YNNKEL (reference sequence). Trimming pared 1 base from V and 5 bases from J, leaving 8 bases between. This CDR3 comprises 13 residues. CDR3: CASSQVGGTEAFF. Here the CDR3 DNA reads TGTGCCAGCAGCCAAGTCGGGGGAACTGAAGCTTTCTTT.

The chain recombines TRBV27 with TRBJ1-4, with a possible D match to TRBD1 (5 bases). This CDR3 is 15 amino acids long. Germline loops: CDR1 MNHEY, CDR2 SMNVEV (reference sequence). The ends were cut back, 2 bases at V and 7 bases at J, with 14 bases in the middle. The CDR3 nucleotides read TGTGCCAGCAGTTTAAGGCGAGCGGGGGTTGAAAAACTGTTTTTT. This sequence encodes CASSLRRAGVEKLFF.

The rearrangement joins TRBV30 to TRBJ2-1; D ambiguous. With 2 bases removed from V and 3 bases from J, the gap between germline ends came to 11 bases. This CDR3 region has 14 residues. Per germline, CDR1 GTSNPN and CDR2 SVGIG (reference sequence). The CDR3 here is CAWSPRSGYNEQFF. CDR3 DNA sequence: TGTGCCTGGAGTCCTCGGTCCGGCTACAATGAGCAGTTCTTC.

J is TRBJ1-2 and V is TRBV3-1 (or the pseudogene TRBV3-2), with D uncertain. Germline CDR1 is LGHDT and CDR2 is YNNKEL (reference sequence). Trimming shortened V by 3 bases and J by 8 bases, and 7 bases separated the two germline ends. The CDR3 is 11 amino acids. The DNA for the CDR3 is TGTGCCAGCAGCCATAGCGGGGGCTACACCTTC. Amino acids: CASSHSGGYTF.

This clone came up a few times. The chain uses TRBV5-5 and TRBJ2-3; TRBD2 aligns across 14 bases. The length of the CDR3 is 16 residues. Germline V gene lookup returns CDR1 SGHKS and CDR2 YYEKEE (reference sequence). After removal of 0 bases from V and 6 bases from J, the junction contained 3 bases not matched to a gene. Written as DNA, the CDR3 is TGTGCCAGCAGCTTGGATGGGACTAGCGGGAGTGATACGCAGTATTTT. The encoded protein is CASSLDGTSGSDTQYF. Based on the CDR3 plus reference TRBV5-5 and TRBJ2-3, the full variable domain is DAGVTQSPTHLIKTRGQQVTLRCSPISGHKSVSWYQQVLGQGPQFIFQYYEKEERGRGNFPDRFSARQFPNYSSELNVNALLLGDSALYLCASSLDGTSGSDTQYFGPGTRLTVL.

This sequence joins TRBV6-4 and TRBJ2-6; the D gene is possibly TRBD2 (6 bases). The ends were cut back, 0 bases at V and 0 bases at J, with 6 bases in the middle. Germline-derived CDR1 and CDR2 are MRHNA and SNTAGT. This CDR3 comprises 16 residues. CDR3 sequence reads: CASSDSGGSGANVLTF. The CDR3 DNA reads as TGTGCCAGCAGTGACTCGGGGGGCTCTGGGGCCAACGTCCTGACTTTC.

The gene calls are TRBV30 and TRBJ1-3; D remains ambiguous. Germline-derived CDR1 and CDR2 are GTSNPN and SVGIG (reference sequence). Trimming pared 4 bases from V and 1 base from J, leaving 5 bases between. This CDR3 comprises 12 residues. The CDR3: CAWTSSGNTIYF. The DNA for the CDR3 is TGTGCCTGGACTTCTTCTGGAAACACCATATATTTT.

The J gene is TRBJ2-3, the V gene TRBV2; 9 positions match TRBD1. The CDR3 loop spans 14 amino acids. The germline V gene encodes CDR1 SNHLY and CDR2 FYNNEI. The V and J ends lost 6 bases and 3 bases, in that order; junction bases with no gene match: 4. CDR3 residues: CASRWTGVTDTQYF. The CDR3 nucleotides read TGTGCCAGCAGATGGACAGGGGTGACAGATACGCAGTATTTT. Full variable domain (remainder filled in from reference TRBV2 and TRBJ2-3): EPEVTQTPSHQVTQMGQEVILRCVPISNHLYFYWYRQILGQKVEFLVSFYNNEISEKSEIFDDQFSVERPDGSNFTLKIRSTKLEDSAMYFCASRWTGVTDTQYFGPGTRLTVL.

J is TRBJ2-1 and V is TRBV19; maybe TRBD2 (5 bases). V was clipped by 7 bases and J by 0 bases, with 19 bases between them. The CDR3 covers 17 residues. Germline V gene lookup returns CDR1 LNHDA and CDR2 SQIVND (reference sequence). CDR3 in amino acids: CASMSGVGRSSYNEQFF. The CDR3 DNA reads TGTGCCAGTATGAGCGGAGTAGGTAGAAGCTCCTACAATGAGCAGTTCTTC.

The chain joins TRBV4-1 to TRBJ2-7, with TRBD1 identical over 10 bases. The germline V gene has CDR1 MGHRA and CDR2 YSYEKL. Germline trimming cut 4 bases from V and 6 bases from J; bases unmatched to any gene: 3. The CDR3 spans 13 residues. The CDR3 here is CASSPGQGREQYF. The CDR3, as DNA: TGCGCCAGCAGCCCGGGACAGGGGCGCGAGCAGTACTTC.

The chain is built from TRBV7-8 and TRBJ2-3; 9 bases fit TRBD2. Germline CDR1 reads SGHVS; CDR2 reads FQNEAQ. Germline trimming cut 1 base from V and 6 bases from J; bases unmatched to any gene: 8. The CDR3 is 16 residues long. For the CDR3, the DNA is TGTGCCAGCAGCTTAGGAGGCGGGAGGGCACCCGATACGCAGTATTTT. Its protein product is CASSLGGGRAPDTQYF.

This clone was recorded once. J is TRBJ1-6 and V is TRBV9; D ambiguous. Germline-derived CDR1 and CDR2 are SGDLS and YYNGEE. This CDR3 spans 15 amino acids. V dropped 0 bases and J dropped 3 bases, with 7 bases sitting between them. CDR3: CASSVVADYNSPLHF. In DNA, the CDR3 is TGTGCCAGCAGCGTAGTGGCAGACTATAATTCACCCCTCCACTTT.

The rearrangement links TRBV9 to TRBJ2-7; D perhaps matches TRBD1 (6 bases). Germline CDR1 is SGDLS and CDR2 is YYNGEE. Trimming pared 4 bases from V and 2 bases from J, leaving 13 bases between. This CDR3 contains 14 residues. The DNA of the CDR3 is TGTGCCAGCAGCCCCTGGGCAGGGGCCTACGAGCAGTACTTC. It specifies CASSPWAGAYEQYF.

The genes are TRBV4-1 and TRBJ2-2, with D tentatively TRBD1 (5 bases). Germline CDR1 MGHRA, CDR2 YSYEKL. The ends were cut back, 1 base at V and 3 bases at J, with 12 bases in the middle. The CDR3 length is 16 residues. This CDR3 is CASSQVKGPHTGELFF. The CDR3 DNA is TGCGCCAGCAGCCAAGTCAAGGGGCCGCACACCGGGGAGCTGTTTTTT.

V and J are TRBV5-1 and TRBJ1-1; D call uncertain. CDR3 size: 13 residues. Looked up from germline, CDR1 is SGHRS and CDR2 is YFSETQ. V was trimmed by 0 bases and J by 5 bases, leaving 8 bases between them. The CDR3 DNA sequence: TGCGCCAGCAGCTTGGTCGTACTTACTGAAGCTTTCTTT. Amino acid sequence: CASSLVVLTEAFF.

This clone was seen a handful of times. The V gene is TRBV19, the J gene TRBJ1-5; 8 bases line up with TRBD1. Looked up from germline, CDR1 is LNHDA and CDR2 is SQIVND (reference sequence). The CDR3 contains 18 residues. V shed 4 bases and J 2 bases; nucleotides not matched to a gene: 13. CDR3 sequence (DNA): TGTGCCAGTAGTACGCTCGGCCAGGGGGCTGGGGGCAATCAGCCCCAGCATTTT. It encodes CASSTLGQGAGGNQPQHF.

The chain uses TRBV9 and TRBJ2-2; 10 bases fit TRBD2. Germline CDR1 SGDLS, CDR2 YYNGEE. V dropped 3 bases and J dropped 6; count of bases not matched to a gene: 5. CDR3 length: 15 residues. The CDR3 sequence is CASSGGTSEAGELFF. Written as DNA, the CDR3 is TGTGCCAGCAGCGGCGGGACTAGCGAAGCCGGGGAGCTGTTTTTT.

This rearrangement joins TRBV19 to TRBJ1-1; 9 nucleotides agree with TRBD1. The CDR3 length is 14 residues. Germline trimming cut 4 bases from V and 5 bases from J; bases unmatched to any gene: 5. The germline V gene has CDR1 LNHDA and CDR2 SQIVND (reference sequence). The CDR3 nucleotides are TGTGCCAGTAGTAACCGGGACAGGGCGACTGAAGCTTTCTTT. Translating it yields CASSNRDRATEAFF. The full variable domain, its missing parts supplied by reference TRBV19 and TRBJ1-1, is DGGITQSPKYLFRKEGQNVTLSCEQNLNHDAMYWYRQDPGQGLRLIYYSQIVNDFQKGDIAEGYSVSREKKESFPLTVTSAQKNPTAFYLCASSNRDRATEAFFGQGTRLTVV.

The chain joins TRBV5-1 to TRBJ1-2, with D tentatively TRBD1 (5 bases). The CDR3 is made up of 17 amino acids. Per the germline V gene, CDR1 is SGHRS and CDR2 is YFSETQ. V was clipped by 2 bases and J by 5 bases, with 22 bases between them. This CDR3 reads CASSFLPGTDQGYGYTF. The CDR3, as DNA: TGCGCCAGCAGCTTCTTACCTGGGACTGATCAAGGATATGGCTACACCTTC. Variable domain in full (rest from reference TRBV5-1 and TRBJ1-2): KAGVTQTPRYLIKTRGQQVTLSCSPISGHRSVSWYQQTPGQGLQFLFEYFSETQRNKGNFPGRFSGRQFSNSRSEMNVSTLELGDSALYLCASSFLPGTDQGYGYTFGSGTRLTVV.